This entry lists 32 T cell receptor beta chains sequenced from one sample in a study of cytomegalovirus exposure and HLA in healthy donors. Libraries were prepared by immunoSEQ multiplex PCR; TCRdb keeps only in-frame clonotypes and omits some of them. The repertoire holds approximately 120,000 clones, with about 88% as singletons. The source material was PBMCs. These receptors were taken from a woman between 18 and 29 years old in good health and CMV-seronegative.

The CDR3 DNA reads TGTGCCAGCAGTTGGTACAGTGCAGATACGCAGTATTTT. This encodes CASSWYSADTQYF. The chain recombines TRBV28 with TRBJ2-3, with D unclear. Trimming took off 4 bases at V and 4 bases at J, with 9 bases between the two ends. The CDR3 covers 13 residues. Germline V gene sequence: CDR1 MDHEN, CDR2 SYDVKM.

This clone was seen more than once but under ten times. V usage is TRBV29-1 and J usage is TRBJ1-2; 8 bases align to TRBD1. J lost 7 bases, V lost 7 bases, and 8 bases had no gene match. In germline, CDR1 is SQVTM, CDR2 ANQGSEA. CDR3 size: 12 residues. The CDR3 nucleotides are TGCAGCGCCGCCCAGGGGGCTTCTGGCTACACCTTC. It yields the protein CSAAQGASGYTF. The full variable domain, with the rest looked up from reference TRBV29-1 and TRBJ1-2, is SAVISQKPSRDICQRGTSLTIQCQVDSQVTMMFWYRQQPGQSLTLIATANQGSEATYESGFVIDKFPISRPNLTFSTLTVSNMSPEDSSIYLCSAAQGASGYTFGSGTRLTVV.

The genes are TRBV6-1 and TRBJ2-7; D might be TRBD2 (5 bases). The V gene lost 7 bases and the J gene lost 3 bases, with 13 bases spanning the gap. The CDR3 length is 13 residues. Germline CDR1 is MNHNS and CDR2 is SASEGT. The chain's CDR3 is CASKVAGGYEQYF. For the CDR3, the DNA is TGTGCCAGCAAAGTCGCAGGAGGCTACGAGCAGTACTTC.

The V call is TRBV28, the J call TRBJ2-1, with 8 bases aligning to TRBD1. With V trimmed by 3 bases and J by 3 bases, 7 bases remained unmatched. Germline V lookup: CDR1 MDHEN, CDR2 SYDVKM. The CDR3 has 16 residues. CDR3 loop: CASSLGGTGGYNEQFF. For the CDR3, the DNA is TGTGCCAGCAGTTTGGGGGGAACAGGGGGCTACAATGAGCAGTTCTTC.

The chain carries TRBV5-1 and TRBJ2-7; TRBD1 matches 7 bases. CDR3 length: 16 residues. The V segment lost 2 bases and the J segment 5 bases; nucleotides outside the gene matches: 13. Germline values: CDR1 SGHRS, CDR2 YFSETQ. The CDR3 sequence: CASSLKGAALPNEQYF. CDR3 coding DNA: TGCGCCAGCAGCTTAAAGGGGGCGGCCCTCCCCAACGAGCAGTACTTC.

The chain employs TRBV6-6 and TRBJ1-5, with 7 positions matching TRBD1. The junction had 5 bases not matched to a gene; V was cut back by 9 bases and J by 3 bases. The germline gives CDR1 MNHNY, CDR2 SVGAGI (reference sequence). The CDR3 has 13 amino acids. CDR3 coding DNA: TGTGCCAGTTCAGGGGGACCCAATCAGCCCCAGCATTTT. Its translation: CASSGGPNQPQHF.

The chain employs TRBV5-1 and TRBJ1-2, with TRBD1 identical over 8 bases. Germline V gene lookup returns CDR1 SGHRS and CDR2 YFSETQ. J gave up 4 bases and V 3 bases, and 5 bases lay outside the gene matches. This CDR3 has 14 amino acids. CDR3 sequence (DNA): TGCGCCAGCAGCTCCCAGGGGGCGGCCTATGGCTACACCTTC. Translation gives CASSSQGAAYGYTF.

The V and J genes are TRBV7-9 and TRBJ1-1; no clear D gene. The CDR3 has 13 amino acids. Looked up from germline, CDR1 is SEHNR and CDR2 is FQNEAQ (reference sequence). Trimming pared 0 bases from V and 1 base from J, leaving 3 bases between. The CDR3 is CASSLAANTEAFF. For the CDR3, the DNA is TGTGCCAGCAGCTTAGCAGCGAACACTGAAGCTTTCTTT.

In its sample, this clone was seen once. This sequence joins TRBV13 and TRBJ2-7, with 11 bases that match TRBD2. Germline assignment: CDR1 PRHDT and CDR2 FYEKMQ (reference sequence). The CDR3 loop spans 16 amino acids. With 5 bases clipped from V and 0 bases from J, the junction kept 6 bases outside the gene matches. CDR3 nucleotide sequence: TGTGCCAGCAGCCCGACCACTAGCGGGAGCTCCTACGAGCAGTACTTC. Amino acids: CASSPTTSGSSYEQYF.

This chain uses TRBV7-2 with TRBJ1-2, with 7 bases matching TRBD1. V was pared by 1 base and J by 4 bases, with 3 bases of the junction left unmatched. The germline gives CDR1 SGHTA, CDR2 FQGNSA. CDR3 size: 14 residues. The CDR3 sequence is CASSLGQGVYGYTF. The CDR3, as DNA: TGTGCCAGCAGCTTAGGACAGGGCGTCTATGGCTACACCTTC.

This clone has only a few counts. The chain uses TRBV7-3 and TRBJ1-1, with 7 positions matching TRBD1. The CDR3 is made up of 11 amino acids. Per the germline V gene, CDR1 is SGHTA and CDR2 is FQGTGA. V lost 10 bases and J lost 7; bases outside the gene matches: 6. The DNA for the CDR3 is TGTGCCAACTCGACAGGGAATGAAGCTTTCTTT. Translation gives CANSTGNEAFF.

The genes are TRBV25-1 and TRBJ2-1, with no clear D. CDR3 length: 13 residues. Looked up from germline, CDR1 is MGHDK and CDR2 is SYGVNS. V was pared by 3 bases and J by 12 bases, with 15 bases between. CDR3 in amino acids: CASSEDLDLGQFF. CDR3 nucleotides: TGTGCCAGCAGTGAGGATCTAGATTTAGGGCAGTTCTTC.

This chain joins TRBV14 and TRBJ2-3, with no clear D. Trimming left V 4 bases short and J 3 bases short, with 5 bases between. The CDR3 contains 12 residues. Germline V lookup: CDR1 SGHDN, CDR2 FVKESK. The CDR3 DNA is TGTGCCAGCAGCCCCCGGACAGATACGCAGTATTTT. Its translation: CASSPRTDTQYF.

The rearrangement uses TRBV7-9 and TRBJ2-1; 8 bases match TRBD2. There are 13 residues in the CDR3. Germline assignment: CDR1 SEHNR and CDR2 FQNEAQ (reference sequence). Germline trimming cut 3 bases from V and 11 bases from J; bases unmatched to any gene: 6. CDR3 region: CASSFEGGGQQFF. In DNA form, the CDR3 reads TGTGCCAGCAGCTTTGAAGGCGGGGGGCAGCAGTTCTTC. Full variable domain (remainder filled in from reference TRBV7-9 and TRBJ2-1): DTGVSQNPRHKITKRGQNVTFRCDPISEHNRLYWYRQTLGQGPEFLTYFQNEAQLEKSRLLSDRFSAERPKGSFSTLEIQRTEQGDSAMYLCASSFEGGGQQFFGPGTRLTVL.

The chain recombines TRBV7-2 with TRBJ1-1; D perhaps matches TRBD1 (6 bases). Per germline, CDR1 SGHTA and CDR2 FQGNSA. The V and J ends lost 3 bases and 2 bases respectively, with 10 bases between them. The CDR3 is 14 residues long. CDR3 sequence: CASSFFGTNTEAFF. The CDR3 bases are TGTGCCAGCAGCTTTTTCGGGACAAACACTGAAGCTTTCTTT.

V gene TRBV7-2 combines with J gene TRBJ2-7, with 10 bases aligning to TRBD2. The germline CDR1 and CDR2 sequences are SGHTA and FQGNSA. The CDR3 loop spans 15 amino acids. Losses at the gene ends were 1 base for V and 7 bases for J; bases not matched to a gene: 7. The CDR3 here is CASSLVLAGLMEQYF. The CDR3 nucleotides read TGTGCCAGCAGCTTAGTACTAGCGGGGTTGATGGAGCAGTACTTC.

The sample holds one count of this clone. This rearrangement joins TRBV7-8 to TRBJ1-1; 9 bases align to TRBD1. V dropped 4 bases and J dropped 0; count of bases not matched to a gene: 12. Germline CDR1 SGHVS, CDR2 FQNEAQ. CDR3 length: 18 residues. The CDR3 sequence is CASSSGTGNFLMNTEAFF. CDR3 bases: TGTGCCAGCAGCTCGGGGACAGGGAATTTCCTTATGAACACTGAAGCTTTCTTT.

This chain connects TRBV19 to TRBJ1-5; 8 bases agree with TRBD1. The CDR3 totals 14 residues. The junction had 5 bases not matched to a gene; V was cut back by 3 bases and J by 7 bases. CDR1 and CDR2 from the germline V gene are LNHDA and SQIVND (reference sequence). The CDR3 is CASSIRQGMQPQHF. The CDR3 nucleotides read TGTGCCAGTAGTATTAGACAGGGGATGCAGCCCCAGCATTTT. Together with reference TRBV19 and TRBJ1-5, the CDR3 gives the full variable domain: DGGITQSPKYLFRKEGQNVTLSCEQNLNHDAMYWYRQDPGQGLRLIYYSQIVNDFQKGDIAEGYSVSREKKESFPLTVTSAQKNPTAFYLCASSIRQGMQPQHFGDGTRLSIL.

In its sample, this clone was seen once. V gene TRBV28 combines with J gene TRBJ1-2; D ambiguous. CDR1 and CDR2 (germline): MDHEN, SYDVKM. The V end was cut by 7 bases, the J end by 2 bases, with 14 bases between. CDR3 length: 14 amino acids. The CDR3 DNA sequence: TGTGCCAGCAATAGGGCGGGTTCCAACTATGGCTACACCTTC. Translated: CASNRAGSNYGYTF.

Here the CDR3 reads CASSQDWTSGENTGELFF. In DNA, the CDR3 is TGCGCCAGCAGCCAAGATTGGACTAGCGGGGAGAACACCGGGGAGCTGTTTTTT. This sequence joins TRBV4-1 and TRBJ2-2, with TRBD2 identical over 12 bases. CDR3 length equals 18 residues. Trimming at V came to 0 bases and at J to 1 base, leaving 3 bases not matched to a gene. Germline V CDR1 and CDR2: MGHRA, YSYEKL.

The sample holds a few counts of this clone. V and J are TRBV18 and TRBJ1-6; 9 nucleotides agree with TRBD1. The CDR3 contains 14 residues. Looked up from germline, CDR1 is KGHSH and CDR2 is LQKENI. Trimming cost V 2 bases and J 11 bases; bases outside gene matches: 4. CDR3 in amino acids: CASSPEGQGTPLHF. As DNA, the CDR3 is TGTGCCAGCTCACCAGAGGGACAGGGAACACCCCTCCACTTT.

V usage is TRBV19 and J usage is TRBJ1-5; TRBD1 matches at 8 bases. The trim removed 5 bases at V and 4 bases at J, leaving 10 bases unmatched. CDR1 is LNHDA, CDR2 SQIVND, per germline (reference sequence). The CDR3 consists of 16 residues. The CDR3 loop is CASSPSGQGGNQPQHF. CDR3 in DNA: TGTGCCAGTAGTCCCAGTGGACAGGGAGGAAATCAGCCCCAGCATTTT.

V gene TRBV11-2 combines with J gene TRBJ2-7; D not certain. The germline V gene has CDR1 SGHAT and CDR2 FQNNGV. This CDR3 spans 11 amino acids. Trimming removed 2 bases from V and 6 bases from J, with 5 bases in between. The CDR3 region has the DNA TGTGCCAGCAGCTTATATTCCGAGCAGTACTTC. The encoded protein is CASSLYSEQYF.

The genes are TRBV7-2 and TRBJ2-1; D possibly corresponds to TRBD1 (5 bases). V lost 5 bases, J lost 8 bases, and 13 bases lay in between. This CDR3 has 13 residues. CDR1 and CDR2 from the germline V gene are SGHTA and FQGNSA. CDR3 region: CASSPRTRYEQFF. DNA of the CDR3: TGTGCCAGCAGCCCGCGGACAAGATATGAGCAGTTCTTC.

The chain has TRBV19 and TRBJ2-7; D might be TRBD1 (6 bases). V was cut by 3 bases and J by 3 bases, with 12 bases left in between. The germline V gene has CDR1 LNHDA and CDR2 SQIVND (reference sequence). The CDR3 is made up of 14 amino acids. CDR3 amino acids: CASSMGVRGYEQYF. CDR3 nucleotides: TGTGCCAGTAGTATGGGCGTCAGGGGCTACGAGCAGTACTTC.

The chain links TRBV18 to TRBJ2-7; TRBD1 matches at 7 bases. Looked up from germline, CDR1 is KGHSH and CDR2 is LQKENI. The CDR3 is made up of 15 amino acids. Losses at the gene ends were 3 bases for V and 6 bases for J; bases not matched to a gene: 11. For the CDR3, the DNA is TGTGCCAGCTCACCTTTAACAGGGGACCGCAGCGAGCAGTACTTC. Translated, it gives CASSPLTGDRSEQYF.

This chain uses TRBV7-6 with TRBJ1-2; 10 nucleotides align to TRBD1. The V gene's germline CDR1 is SGHVS and CDR2 FNYEAQ. The CDR3 is made up of 16 amino acids. Trimming cost V 4 bases and J 8 bases; bases outside gene matches: 13. In nucleotides, the CDR3 is TGTGCCAGCAGCTCGACCCCCGGGACAGGGGAGTGGGGCTACACCTTC. Protein: CASSSTPGTGEWGYTF.

This clone was counted a single time. The chain has TRBV4-3 and TRBJ2-1, with 12 bases lining up with TRBD2. Germline CDR1 is LGHNA and CDR2 is YSLEER. Trimming removed 4 bases from V and 3 bases from J; junction bases left unmatched: 10. The CDR3 length is 18 residues. This chain's CDR3 is CASSRRASGGADYNEQFF. Written as DNA, the CDR3 is TGCGCCAGCAGCCGACGGGCTAGCGGGGGGGCCGACTACAATGAGCAGTTCTTC.

V gene TRBV27 combines with J gene TRBJ2-7, with a possible D match to TRBD2 (5 bases). Germline lookup yields CDR1 MNHEY and CDR2 SMNVEV (reference sequence). CDR3 length equals 16 residues. V was trimmed by 6 bases and J by 5 bases, leaving 23 bases between them. The CDR3 DNA sequence: TGTGCCAGCAGGCGCCGCGAGGGCGTTGAGAGGGACGAGCAGTACTTC. Protein sequence: CASRRREGVERDEQYF.

The chain combines TRBV27 with TRBJ1-2, with D maybe TRBD1 (5 bases). CDR3 size: 14 residues. V lost 2 bases to trimming and J lost 2 bases, with 9 bases between them. The germline V gene has CDR1 MNHEY and CDR2 SMNVEV (reference sequence). CDR3 nucleotides: TGTGCCAGCAGTTTAAAGGGGTCCAACTATGGCTACACCTTC. Amino acids: CASSLKGSNYGYTF.

The V call is TRBV19, the J call TRBJ1-6; D remains ambiguous. The V end was cut by 8 bases, the J end by 0 bases, with 14 bases between. The CDR3 is 16 residues long. The germline gives CDR1 LNHDA, CDR2 SQIVND (reference sequence). The CDR3 nucleotides are TGTGCCAGTTCGACGGGATATGTCTCCTATAATTCACCCCTCCACTTT. Translation: CASSTGYVSYNSPLHF.

This chain links TRBV30 with TRBJ2-2; tentatively, D is TRBD2 (5 bases). Trimming removed 1 base at V and 3 bases at J, with 12 bases between. This CDR3 is 15 amino acids long. The germline CDR1 and CDR2 sequences are GTSNPN and SVGIG (reference sequence). This chain's CDR3 is CAWSARTLHTGELFF. CDR3 bases: TGTGCCTGGAGTGCCAGGACTTTACACACCGGGGAGCTGTTTTTT.